This T cell receptor (beta chain) came from a study of blood T cell repertoires in COVID-19. As handled by the study authors: Using reference gene primer amplification, nucleated cell counts were estimated. Measured with immunoSEQ multiplex PCR; TCRdb has only the in-frame clones, and not every one. The V and J calls and the clone size are those of that table, but D and trimming were determined from the DNA. The sample has 110,000 to 150,000 clones, about four fifths seen once; the top ten hold 3% to 4.5%. The CDR3 spans 14 residues. CDR1 and CDR2 (germline): MNHNY, SVGAGI (reference sequence). Trimming pared 4 bases from V and 2 bases from J, leaving 11 bases between.

The specimen was peripheral blood. This TCR was recovered from a man in his 70s who had recovered from COVID-19. The rearrangement uses TRBV6-6 and TRBJ1-1, with TRBD1 as a possible D gene (5 bases). CDR3 sequence reads: CASSSEQVNTEAFF. CDR3 in DNA: TGTGCCAGCAGTTCCGAACAGGTTAACACTGAAGCTTTCTTT.